These 25 T cell receptor beta chains were sequenced from one sample in a study of blood T cell repertoires in COVID-19. TCRdb keeps only in-frame clones here, not all; method: immunoSEQ multiplex PCR. This repertoire shows about 200,000 clones, 82% found once; its top ten account for 6.9%. The sequenced sample consisted of peripheral blood. The origin of the receptors is a human donor with acute or convalescent COVID-19. The donor label of this sample is uncertain.

V and J are TRBV19 and TRBJ2-1; 9 bases match TRBD2. Trimming at V came to 6 bases and at J to 7 bases, leaving 7 bases not matched to a gene. Germline loops: CDR1 LNHDA, CDR2 SQIVND (reference sequence). The CDR3 totals 14 residues. The CDR3: CASSPGLARNEQFF. As DNA, the CDR3 is TGTGCCAGTAGCCCGGGACTAGCTCGTAATGAGCAGTTCTTC.

The chain employs TRBV19 and TRBJ1-2; the match to TRBD1 covers 9 bases. The CDR3 runs to 14 residues. V shed 5 bases, J shed 7 bases, and the junction held 8 bases outside the gene matches. The germline CDR1 and CDR2 sequences are LNHDA and SQIVND (reference sequence). The CDR3 nucleotides read TGTGCCAGTAGTGACCTCCCGACAGGGGGTGGCTACACCTTC. Amino acid sequence: CASSDLPTGGGYTF.

In nucleotides, the CDR3 is TGTGCCATCAGTGAGTGGGCAGGGGGCTTGCGGGAGCAGTACTTC. The encoded protein is CAISEWAGGLREQYF. The genes are TRBV10-3 and TRBJ2-7, with 8 bases identical to TRBD1. CDR1 and CDR2 from the germline V gene are ENHRY and SYGVKD. The junction had 9 bases not matched to a gene; V was cut back by 1 base and J by 7 bases. The CDR3 sequence is 15 residues long.

The CDR3 DNA is TGTGCCAGCAGCCAGGGCGTGGACAGCACTGAAGCTTTCTTT. It yields the protein CASSQGVDSTEAFF. The rearrangement uses TRBV3-1 (or the pseudogene TRBV3-2) and TRBJ1-1; tentatively, D is TRBD1 (6 bases). Germline CDR1 LGHDT, CDR2 YNNKEL (reference sequence). Trimming took 3 bases from V and 4 from J, leaving 12 bases between them. There are 14 residues in the CDR3.

The rearrangement joins TRBV7-9 to TRBJ1-6, with unresolved D. Trimming took off 1 base at V and 9 bases at J, with 10 bases between the two ends. Germline V CDR1 and CDR2: SEHNR, FQNEAQ (reference sequence). The CDR3 contains 14 residues. The CDR3 here is CASSLGPVSSPLHF. DNA for the CDR3: TGTGCCAGCAGCTTAGGTCCGGTTTCTTCACCCCTCCACTTT.

To note about this clone: The germline gene is not matched at one end of the junction; a read error may be the cause. V and J are TRBV18 and TRBJ2-1; TRBD2 might be the D (5 bases). Germline V gene data show CDR1 as KGHSH and CDR2 as LQKENI. The CDR3 has 15 amino acids. Written as DNA, the CDR3 is TGTGCCAGCTCCCCACCCTCCGGGGCCTACAATGAGCAGTTCTTC. The encoded protein is CASSPPSGAYNEQFF.

The rearrangement links TRBV2 to TRBJ2-1; possible D gene TRBD2, 6 bases. Germline V gene data show CDR1 as SNHLY and CDR2 as FYNNEI. Trimming removed 7 bases from V and 8 bases from J, with 18 bases in between. The CDR3 length is 14 residues. CDR3 loop: CASIVDKGRYEQFF. In DNA, the CDR3 is TGTGCCAGCATAGTGGACAAGGGGAGGTATGAGCAGTTCTTC.

As regards this clone: Other DNA sequences in this specimen translate into the identical CDR3. The chain recombines TRBV3-1 (or the pseudogene TRBV3-2) with TRBJ1-6, with TRBD1 identical over 11 bases. The CDR3 is made up of 16 amino acids. The germline gives CDR1 LGHDT, CDR2 YNNKEL (reference sequence). Losses at the gene ends were 3 bases for V and 9 bases for J; bases not matched to a gene: 7. The CDR3 loop reads CASSQGTGTGGSPLHF. The CDR3 coding sequence is TGTGCCAGCAGCCAGGGTACCGGGACAGGGGGTTCACCCCTCCACTTT.

V usage is TRBV19 and J usage is TRBJ2-7; D is unclear. The germline V gene has CDR1 LNHDA and CDR2 SQIVND (reference sequence). Trimming left V 3 bases short and J 0 bases short, with 12 bases between. The CDR3 runs to 15 residues. CDR3 loop: CASSIGGLSSYEQYF. The CDR3 nucleotides read TGTGCCAGTAGTATTGGTGGGCTGAGCTCCTACGAGCAGTACTTC.

The chain couples TRBV9 to TRBJ2-1, with a weak D call TRBD1 (6 bases). Trimming took 4 bases from V and 3 from J, leaving 17 bases between them. This CDR3 region has 16 residues. Germline loops: CDR1 SGDLS, CDR2 YYNGEE. The DNA of the CDR3 is TGTGCCAGCAGCCCATCCGGGACATCGAACTACAATGAGCAGTTCTTC. It codes for CASSPSGTSNYNEQFF.

This clone was detected only a few times. The chain recombines TRBV7-6 with TRBJ2-2; 9 bases are shared with TRBD2. In germline, CDR1 is SGHVS, CDR2 FNYEAQ. The CDR3 has 16 amino acids. The trim removed 3 bases at V and 3 bases at J, leaving 5 bases unmatched. CDR3 in DNA: TGTGCCAGCAGCTTCCTAGCGGGGACCGACACCGGGGAGCTGTTTTTT. This codes for CASSFLAGTDTGELFF.

To note about this clone: Other nucleotide sequences in the sample specify the same CDR3. The rearrangement links TRBV9 to TRBJ2-7; 8 nucleotides align to TRBD2. This CDR3 is built from 14 residues. Unmatched junction bases numbered 2, after V lost 3 bases and J lost 0 bases. Germline V gene sequence: CDR1 SGDLS, CDR2 YYNGEE. The CDR3 DNA sequence: TGTGCCAGCAGCGCCGGGACTAGCTCCTACGAGCAGTACTTC. Translated: CASSAGTSSYEQYF. The full variable domain, completed using reference TRBV9 and TRBJ2-7, is DSGVTQTPKHLITATGQRVTLRCSPRSGDLSVYWYQQSLDQGLQFLIQYYNGEERAKGNILERFSAQQFPDLHSELNLSSLELGDSALYFCASSAGTSSYEQYFGPGTRLTVT.

The chain has TRBV28 and TRBJ2-3, with D possibly matching TRBD1 (6 bases). V lost 6 bases to trimming and J lost 3 bases, with 19 bases between them. Germline V gene lookup returns CDR1 MDHEN and CDR2 SYDVKM. The CDR3 sequence is 16 residues long. The CDR3 sequence: CASRVTQNRETDTQYF. The CDR3, as DNA: TGTGCCAGCAGAGTCACCCAAAACAGGGAGACAGATACGCAGTATTTT.

CDR3 amino acids: CASSPDREISTDTQYF. As DNA, the CDR3 is TGTGCCAGCAGCCCAGACAGGGAGATCAGCACAGATACGCAGTATTTT. The chain joins TRBV7-3 to TRBJ2-3, with 7 bases fitting TRBD1. The CDR3 has 16 residues. V gave up 5 bases and J gave up 0 bases; unmatched junction bases: 8. Germline V gene lookup returns CDR1 SGHTA and CDR2 FQGTGA.

This chain links TRBV18 with TRBJ1-1, with TRBD1 matching 12 bases. Germline V gives CDR1 KGHSH, CDR2 LQKENI. The CDR3 loop spans 14 amino acids. Losses at the gene ends were 4 bases for V and 11 bases for J; bases not matched to a gene: 8. CDR3 DNA: TGTGCCAGCTCACAGGGGACAGGGGGCGACAACGCTTTCTTT. It translates to CASSQGTGGDNAFF.

V gene TRBV25-1 combines with J gene TRBJ2-1, with TRBD1 matching 8 bases. This CDR3 comprises 16 residues. The germline V gene has CDR1 MGHDK and CDR2 SYGVNS. Unmatched junction bases numbered 4, after V lost 2 bases and J lost 1 base. CDR3 bases: TGTGCCAGCAGTGAACCTAGGACAGGGTCCTACAATGAGCAGTTCTTC. Its protein is CASSEPRTGSYNEQFF. Full variable domain (remainder filled in from reference TRBV25-1 and TRBJ2-1): EADIYQTPRYLVIGTGKKITLECSQTMGHDKMYWYQQDPGMELHLIHYSYGVNSTEKGDLSSESTVSRIRTEHFPLTLESARPSHTSQYLCASSEPRTGSYNEQFFGPGTRLTVL.

In DNA form, the CDR3 reads TGTGCCAGTAGTGACAGGGGCACTCAGCCCCAGCATTTT. Translating it yields CASSDRGTQPQHF. This sequence joins TRBV19 and TRBJ1-5; 8 bases fit TRBD1. The germline CDR1 and CDR2 sequences are LNHDA and SQIVND (reference sequence). Germline trimming cut 5 bases from V and 6 bases from J; bases unmatched to any gene: 3. This CDR3 has 13 residues.

The rearrangement uses TRBV9 and TRBJ2-2; 8 bases are a match to TRBD1. Germline CDR1 is SGDLS and CDR2 is YYNGEE. The trim removed 3 bases at V and 0 bases at J, leaving 1 base unmatched. CDR3 length equals 15 residues. CDR3: CASSAGGPNTGELFF. The CDR3 DNA reads as TGTGCCAGCAGCGCAGGGGGCCCGAACACCGGGGAGCTGTTTTTT.

V is TRBV30 and J is TRBJ2-2; D gene ambiguous. The V gene lost 3 bases and the J gene lost 5 bases, with 10 bases spanning the gap. In germline, CDR1 is GTSNPN, CDR2 SVGIG (reference sequence). CDR3 length: 13 amino acids. The CDR3 DNA is TGTGCCTGGAGCGCGGCACGAACCGGGGAGCTGTTTTTT. Amino acids: CAWSAARTGELFF. Using reference TRBV30 and TRBJ2-2 for the parts outside the CDR3, the full variable domain is SQTIHQWPATLVQPVGSPLSLECTVEGTSNPNLYWYRQAAGRGLQLLFYSVGIGQISSEVPQNLSASRPQDRQFILSSKKLLLSDSGFYLCAWSAARTGELFFGEGSRLTVL.

Concerning this clone itself: One end of the junction does not line up with germline, which may come from a read error. This chain uses TRBV3-1 (or the pseudogene TRBV3-2) with TRBJ1-6, with D possibly TRBD1 on 6 matching bases. Germline V gives CDR1 LGHDT, CDR2 YNNKEL (reference sequence). The length of the CDR3 is 14 residues. The CDR3 sequence is CASSQAGEGSPLHF. The CDR3, as DNA: TGTGCCAGCAGTCAAGCAGGGGAAGGTTCACCCCTCCACTTT.

Written as DNA, the CDR3 is TGTGCCTGGTGCACAGGGGCGGGTTCACCCCTCCACTTT. This translates into CAWCTGAGSPLHF. This chain joins TRBV30 and TRBJ1-6, with 7 bases identical to TRBD1. The ends lost 5 bases at V and 9 bases at J; junction bases unmatched: 7. CDR3 length: 13 residues. The germline CDR1 and CDR2 sequences are GTSNPN and SVGIG (reference sequence).

The chain uses TRBV6-5 and TRBJ2-3; 7 bases agree with TRBD1. The CDR3 is 15 amino acids. V trimming: 2 bases; J trimming: 4 bases; junction bases outside the gene matches: 6. Germline lookup yields CDR1 MNHEY and CDR2 SVGAGI. CDR3 bases: TGTGCCAGCAGTTACACGAGGGGGCAAGCAGATACGCAGTATTTT. It specifies CASSYTRGQADTQYF.

The rearrangement joins TRBV5-1 to TRBJ1-1; D ambiguous. The CDR3 is 13 residues long. Germline V gives CDR1 SGHRS, CDR2 YFSETQ. V was cut by 1 base and J by 5 bases, with 9 bases left in between. CDR3 nucleotides: TGCGCCAGCAGCTTGACAGTGAGAACTGAAGCTTTCTTT. It is translated as CASSLTVRTEAFF. Variable domain in full (rest from reference TRBV5-1 and TRBJ1-1): KAGVTQTPRYLIKTRGQQVTLSCSPISGHRSVSWYQQTPGQGLQFLFEYFSETQRNKGNFPGRFSGRQFSNSRSEMNVSTLELGDSALYLCASSLTVRTEAFFGQGTRLTVV.

The chain employs TRBV5-1 and TRBJ2-5; a weak D match, TRBD2 (5 bases). Germline V gene data show CDR1 as SGHRS and CDR2 as YFSETQ. CDR3 length: 14 residues. The V end was cut by 0 bases, the J end by 3 bases, with 9 bases between. Here the CDR3 reads CASSLVAGEETQYF. DNA of the CDR3: TGCGCCAGCAGCTTGGTTGCCGGGGAAGAGACCCAGTACTTC.

The genes are TRBV10-3 and TRBJ1-6; maybe TRBD1 (5 bases). This CDR3 is 14 amino acids long. Germline-derived CDR1 and CDR2 are ENHRY and SYGVKD. Trimming took 6 bases from V and 6 from J, leaving 12 bases between them. For the CDR3, the DNA is TGTGCCATCAGCATGCAGGACACTAATTCACCCCTCCACTTT. This codes for CAISMQDTNSPLHF.